Shown below are 9 T cell receptor beta chains from a single sample sequenced in a study of T cell responses to AZD1222 COVID-19 vaccine. Profiling relied on immunoSEQ multiplex PCR, and the TCRdb table lists in-frame clones only, not all of them. The data hold over 65,000 clones, with approximately 90% observed a single time. This specimen was peripheral blood, taken on day 0 of AZD1222 vaccination. The receptors derive from an adult in good health.

The sample holds one count of this clone. The rearrangement links TRBV3-1 (or the pseudogene TRBV3-2) to TRBJ1-6, with 9 bases aligning to TRBD1. The germline V gene encodes CDR1 LGHDT and CDR2 YNNKEL (reference sequence). The CDR3 loop spans 15 amino acids. With 1 base clipped from V and 7 bases from J, the junction kept 2 bases outside the gene matches. In nucleotides, the CDR3 is TGTGCCAGCAGCCAAGGGGACAGGGACAATTCACCCCTCCACTTT. This sequence encodes CASSQGDRDNSPLHF.

The V gene is TRBV28, the J gene TRBJ2-5; D is perhaps TRBD2 (5 bases). The CDR3 extends over 14 amino acids. Germline V gene data show CDR1 as MDHEN and CDR2 as SYDVKM. Trimming cost V 3 bases and J 5 bases, with 13 bases left between them. CDR3 sequence (DNA): TGTGCCAGCAGTTTTGGTGGCGCGGGTGAGACCCAGTACTTC. It specifies CASSFGGAGETQYF.

This clone has just one count. The chain employs TRBV18 and TRBJ2-3; D is undetermined. V lost 1 base and J 2 bases, leaving 7 bases between the germline ends. Germline V lookup: CDR1 KGHSH, CDR2 LQKENI. This CDR3 region has 14 residues. The DNA for the CDR3 is TGTGCCAGCTCACCACGGCGTAACACAGATACGCAGTATTTT. It encodes CASSPRRNTDTQYF.

The V gene is TRBV5-1, the J gene TRBJ1-2; D gene uncertain. The V gene's germline CDR1 is SGHRS and CDR2 YFSETQ. Trimming left V 4 bases short and J 1 base short, with 11 bases between. The CDR3 spans 14 residues. The CDR3 is CASSPGSLNYGYTF. The CDR3, as DNA: TGCGCCAGCAGCCCAGGCTCCCTTAACTATGGCTACACCTTC.

The chain is built from TRBV5-6 and TRBJ2-2; the D is unclear. Germline loops: CDR1 SGHDT, CDR2 YYEEEE. The CDR3 is made up of 14 amino acids. The V and J ends lost 4 bases and 6 bases respectively, with 13 bases between them. This CDR3 reads CASSPLLTPGELFF. The CDR3 nucleotides read TGTGCCAGCAGCCCCCTGCTGACGCCCGGGGAGCTGTTTTTT.

The V gene is TRBV6-2 or TRBV6-3, the J gene TRBJ2-7; D tentatively reads TRBD1 or TRBD2 (6 bases each). This CDR3 contains 16 residues. Trimming left V 4 bases short and J 6 bases short, with 22 bases between. Per germline, CDR1 MNHEY and CDR2 SVGEGT. This CDR3 is CASSSYMGGSLAEQYF. The CDR3 nucleotides are TGTGCCAGCAGTTCTTATATGGGGGGCTCCCTTGCCGAGCAGTACTTC.

The rearrangement uses TRBV7-8 and TRBJ1-2; D possibly corresponds to TRBD1 (6 bases). V shed 5 bases and J shed 0 bases, with 13 bases lying between them. This CDR3 is 15 amino acids long. Germline V gives CDR1 SGHVS, CDR2 FQNEAQ. This chain's CDR3 is CASSPTGTPNYGYTF. In nucleotides, the CDR3 is TGTGCCAGCAGCCCCACCGGGACACCTAACTATGGCTACACCTTC. The complete variable domain, with remaining parts taken from reference TRBV7-8 and TRBJ1-2, reads GAGVSQSPRYKVAKRGQDVALRCDPISGHVSLFWYQQALGQGPEFLTYFQNEAQLDKSGLPSDRFFAERPEGSVSTLKIQRTQQEDSAVYLCASSPTGTPNYGYTFGSGTRLTVV.

V is TRBV9 and J is TRBJ1-4; D is possibly TRBD1 (5 bases). The CDR3 totals 13 residues. V was trimmed by 3 bases and J by 6 bases, leaving 9 bases between them. Per the germline V gene, CDR1 is SGDLS and CDR2 is YYNGEE. The CDR3: CASSAAGDEKLFF. The DNA of the CDR3 is TGTGCCAGCAGCGCTGCGGGGGATGAAAAACTGTTTTTT.

The chain carries TRBV10-1 and TRBJ2-2; 7 positions match TRBD1. CDR1 and CDR2 from the germline V gene are WNHNN and SYGVQD (reference sequence). This CDR3 region has 14 residues. V shed 10 bases and J 4 bases; nucleotides not matched to a gene: 9. CDR3 sequence (DNA): TGCGCCACCGCCCGGGACAGCGGCACCGGGGAGCTGTTTTTT. Residues: CATARDSGTGELFF.